Listed here are 21 T cell receptor beta chains from one sample, sequenced in a study of blood T cell repertoires in COVID-19. Repertoires were generated with immunoSEQ multiplex PCR, while TCRdb's copy carries only in-frame clones and drops some. The table includes roughly 290,000 clones, around 88% detected once. The specimen sequenced was peripheral blood. All receptors come from a man younger than 40 with acute or convalescent COVID-19.

A few counts support this clone. J is TRBJ2-2 and V is TRBV30, with 7 nucleotides matching TRBD1. V lost 3 bases, J lost 7 bases, and 5 bases stayed unmatched. The CDR3 is 13 amino acids. CDR1 is GTSNPN and CDR2 is SVGIG in the germline V gene (reference sequence). Written as DNA, the CDR3 is TGTGCCTGGAGACAGGGGCGGAGCGGGGAGCTGTTTTTT. Residues: CAWRQGRSGELFF. Full variable domain (remainder filled in from reference TRBV30 and TRBJ2-2): SQTIHQWPATLVQPVGSPLSLECTVEGTSNPNLYWYRQAAGRGLQLLFYSVGIGQISSEVPQNLSASRPQDRQFILSSKKLLLSDSGFYLCAWRQGRSGELFFGEGSRLTVL.

The V and J genes are TRBV27 and TRBJ1-6; D unresolved. Trimming cost V 6 bases and J 7 bases, with 10 bases left between them. Germline lookup yields CDR1 MNHEY and CDR2 SMNVEV (reference sequence). The CDR3 extends over 13 amino acids. CDR3 sequence reads: CASSPLRNSPLHF. For the CDR3, the DNA is TGTGCCAGCAGCCCCCTTCGGAATTCACCCCTCCACTTT.

The chain joins TRBV2 to TRBJ2-7, with D possibly matching TRBD2 (5 bases). The CDR3 consists of 13 residues. V dropped 7 bases and J dropped 7 bases, with 17 bases sitting between them. Germline loops: CDR1 SNHLY, CDR2 FYNNEI. The CDR3 here is CASTLGVRREQYF. CDR3 DNA sequence: TGTGCCAGCACCCTGGGAGTACGGCGGGAGCAGTACTTC.

This clone was seen just once. The chain has TRBV7-9 and TRBJ1-6, with 8 bases aligning to TRBD1. Trimming at V came to 3 bases and at J to 0 bases, leaving 1 base not matched to a gene. The CDR3 consists of 16 residues. Germline-derived CDR1 and CDR2 are SEHNR and FQNEAQ (reference sequence). CDR3 residues: CASSFGQGSYNSPLHF. CDR3 in DNA: TGTGCCAGCAGCTTCGGACAGGGCTCCTATAATTCACCCCTCCACTTT.

This chain links TRBV5-6 with TRBJ2-5; 9 positions agree with TRBD2. Germline trimming cut 4 bases from V and 5 bases from J; bases unmatched to any gene: 12. The CDR3 has 16 amino acids. CDR1 and CDR2 from the germline V gene are SGHDT and YYEEEE. The CDR3 bases are TGTGCCAGCAGCCCCCGAGGAGCGGGGGGCGTGGAGACCCAGTACTTC. It codes for CASSPRGAGGVETQYF.

The chain employs TRBV7-9 and TRBJ1-1; D is unclear. Trimming left V 1 base short and J 0 bases short, with 3 bases between. Germline assignment: CDR1 SEHNR and CDR2 FQNEAQ (reference sequence). This CDR3 region has 13 residues. The CDR3 region is CASSLVLNTEAFF. In DNA form, the CDR3 reads TGTGCCAGCAGCTTAGTATTGAACACTGAAGCTTTCTTT.

CDR3 region: CASSLLAGVRDTQYF. The CDR3 DNA is TGTGCCAGCAGCTTACTAGCGGGAGTTAGAGATACGCAGTATTTT. The gene calls are TRBV7-9 and TRBJ2-3, with TRBD2 matching 10 bases. Germline CDR1 reads SEHNR; CDR2 reads FQNEAQ (reference sequence). This CDR3 is 15 amino acids long. V was pared by 2 bases and J by 5 bases, with 4 bases of the junction left unmatched.

The rearrangement joins TRBV4-1 to TRBJ1-2; TRBD1 agrees at 8 bases. After removal of 3 bases from V and 6 bases from J, the junction contained 12 bases not matched to a gene. Looked up from germline, CDR1 is MGHRA and CDR2 is YSYEKL. The CDR3 extends over 16 amino acids. In DNA form, the CDR3 reads TGCGCCAGCAGCCAGCTGTACGGACAGGGAAGGAATGGCTACACCTTC. Its translation: CASSQLYGQGRNGYTF.

On this clone: One end of the junction fails to match germline, which may point to a read error. V is TRBV6-5 and J is TRBJ2-4; 12 positions match TRBD2. CDR3 length equals 14 residues. Germline-derived CDR1 and CDR2 are MNHEY and SVGAGI. The CDR3 reads CASGASGRGNIQYF. In nucleotides, the CDR3 is TGCGCCTCGGGCGCTAGCGGGAGGGGAAACATTCAGTACTTC.

The CDR3 DNA is TGTGCCAGCAGTTATTCCCCTCCTGGAAACACCATATATTTT. Translated, it gives CASSYSPPGNTIYF. This chain joins TRBV6-5 and TRBJ1-3; no firm D call. V lost 3 bases and J lost 2, with 8 bases in between. Germline V gene sequence: CDR1 MNHEY, CDR2 SVGAGI. This CDR3 is 14 amino acids long.

This chain links TRBV6-6 with TRBJ2-7; TRBD1 matches at 7 bases. CDR1 and CDR2 from the germline V gene are MNHNY and SVGAGI (reference sequence). CDR3 length equals 15 residues. The J segment lost 2 bases and the V segment lost 0 bases, leaving 4 bases of the junction unmatched. The CDR3 region is CASSYSQGRTYEQYF. As DNA, the CDR3 is TGTGCCAGCAGTTACTCACAGGGGCGCACCTACGAGCAGTACTTC.

V is TRBV5-5 and J is TRBJ1-1; tentatively, D is TRBD1 (5 bases). The CDR3 is 17 amino acids. CDR1 and CDR2 (germline): SGHKS, YYEKEE (reference sequence). Trimming pared 0 bases from V and 1 base from J, leaving 16 bases between. In DNA, the CDR3 is TGTGCCAGCAGCTTGGTGGGGGGAGAGGGACCGAACACTGAAGCTTTCTTT. Protein product: CASSLVGGEGPNTEAFF.

The J gene is TRBJ1-3, the V gene TRBV11-1; D remains unclear. Trimming left V 5 bases short and J 7 bases short, with 15 bases between. CDR3 length: 14 residues. Germline loops: CDR1 SGHAT, CDR2 FQDESV (reference sequence). The DNA for the CDR3 is TGTGCCAGCAGCCCTAGGCGGACGGGGAACACCATATATTTT. Its protein product is CASSPRRTGNTIYF.

This chain uses TRBV7-3 with TRBJ2-5; D is perhaps TRBD1 (5 bases). The CDR3 runs 16 residues. CDR1 and CDR2 from the germline V gene are SGHTA and FQGTGA. The V end was cut by 0 bases, the J end by 5 bases, with 16 bases between. The CDR3 protein is CASSLTGRVPLETQYF. CDR3 DNA sequence: TGTGCCAGCAGCTTAACGGGCAGGGTACCGTTGGAGACCCAGTACTTC.

This clone showed up just once. The chain joins TRBV7-3 to TRBJ1-5, with unresolved D. V lost 2 bases to trimming and J lost 5 bases, with 7 bases between them. The CDR3 contains 13 residues. CDR1 is SGHTA, CDR2 FQGTGA, per germline. In nucleotides, the CDR3 is TGTGCCAGCAGCTTAGGCGAGGATCAGCCCCAGCATTTT. The encoded protein is CASSLGEDQPQHF.

V is TRBV5-4 and J is TRBJ1-6, with 7 bases that match TRBD1. Germline V gene data show CDR1 as SGHNT and CDR2 as YYREEE (reference sequence). The V and J ends lost 3 bases and 8 bases, in that order; junction bases with no gene match: 8. CDR3 length: 15 residues. The chain's CDR3 is CASSWLQGLDSPLHF. In nucleotides, the CDR3 is TGTGCCAGCAGCTGGTTACAGGGGTTAGATTCACCCCTCCACTTT.

The genes are TRBV7-2 and TRBJ1-5; 10 nucleotides align to TRBD1. The CDR3 extends over 18 amino acids. Germline V gene lookup returns CDR1 SGHTA and CDR2 FQGNSA. The V segment lost 2 bases and the J segment 2 bases; nucleotides outside the gene matches: 9. This CDR3 reads CASSLLRTGGSGNQPQHF. In nucleotides, the CDR3 is TGTGCCAGCAGCTTATTGAGGACAGGGGGTTCAGGCAATCAGCCCCAGCATTTT.

V and J are TRBV6-5 and TRBJ1-1; D might be TRBD1 (5 bases). The CDR3 runs to 13 residues. V lost 5 bases and J 2 bases, leaving 9 bases between the germline ends. Germline V gene data show CDR1 as MNHEY and CDR2 as SVGAGI. The CDR3 sequence: CASSPRVNTEAFF. The CDR3 DNA reads TGTGCCAGCAGTCCCAGGGTTAACACTGAAGCTTTCTTT.

The V and J genes are TRBV29-1 and TRBJ2-7; 8 bases agree with TRBD2. The ends lost 4 bases at V and 0 bases at J; junction bases unmatched: 17. CDR1 is SQVTM, CDR2 ANQGSEA, per germline. The CDR3 sequence is 18 residues long. The CDR3 loop reads CSVVLAVAGSVSSYEQYF. For the CDR3, the DNA is TGCAGCGTTGTGTTAGCGGTAGCGGGGAGTGTAAGCTCCTACGAGCAGTACTTC.

The V call is TRBV5-1, the J call TRBJ1-5, with 8 bases fitting TRBD1. Trimming took 4 bases from V and 4 from J; bases not matched to a gene: 4. There are 14 residues in the CDR3. In germline, CDR1 is SGHRS, CDR2 YFSETQ. The DNA for the CDR3 is TGCGCCAGCAGCCCTGGGACAGGAAATCAGCCCCAGCATTTT. This translates into CASSPGTGNQPQHF.

This clone was counted once. The chain is built from TRBV7-9 and TRBJ2-3; 9 bases are a match to TRBD2. Germline CDR1 is SEHNR and CDR2 is FQNEAQ (reference sequence). This CDR3 is built from 16 residues. J lost 0 bases, V lost 5 bases, and 6 bases had no gene match. CDR3 coding DNA: TGTGCCAGCAGCACGTGGACTAGCGCTAGCACAGATACGCAGTATTTT. Translated, it gives CASSTWTSASTDTQYF.